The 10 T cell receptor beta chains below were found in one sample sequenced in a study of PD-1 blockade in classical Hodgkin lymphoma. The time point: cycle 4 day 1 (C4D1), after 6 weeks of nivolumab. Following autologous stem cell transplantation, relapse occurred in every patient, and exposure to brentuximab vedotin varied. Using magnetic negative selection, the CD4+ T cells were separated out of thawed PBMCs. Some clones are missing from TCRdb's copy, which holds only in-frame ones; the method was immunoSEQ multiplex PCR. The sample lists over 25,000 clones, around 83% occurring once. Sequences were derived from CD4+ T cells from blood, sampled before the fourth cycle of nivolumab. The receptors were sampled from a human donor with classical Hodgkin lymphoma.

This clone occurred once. The CDR3 reads CASSVDRDETQYF. The CDR3 DNA reads TGTGCCAGCAGTGTGGACAGGGATGAGACCCAGTACTTC. V and J are TRBV6-1 and TRBJ2-5; 8 bases match TRBD1. V was clipped by 4 bases and J by 5 bases; unmatched bases: 3. The CDR3 length is 13 residues. Germline V lookup: CDR1 MNHNS, CDR2 SASEGT.

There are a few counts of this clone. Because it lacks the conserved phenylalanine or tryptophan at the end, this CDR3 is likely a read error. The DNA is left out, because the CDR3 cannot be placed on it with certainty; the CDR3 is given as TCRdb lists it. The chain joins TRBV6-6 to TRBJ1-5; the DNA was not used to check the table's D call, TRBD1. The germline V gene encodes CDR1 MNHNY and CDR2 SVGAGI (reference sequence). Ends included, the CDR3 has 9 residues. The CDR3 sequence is CASKYQGLI.

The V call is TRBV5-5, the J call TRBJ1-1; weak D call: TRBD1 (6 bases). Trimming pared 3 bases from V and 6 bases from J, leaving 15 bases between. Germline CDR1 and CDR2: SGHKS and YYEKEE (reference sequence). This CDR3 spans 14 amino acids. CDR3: CASSSVQGSPEAFF. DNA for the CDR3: TGTGCCAGCAGCTCAGTACAGGGTTCTCCTGAAGCTTTCTTT.

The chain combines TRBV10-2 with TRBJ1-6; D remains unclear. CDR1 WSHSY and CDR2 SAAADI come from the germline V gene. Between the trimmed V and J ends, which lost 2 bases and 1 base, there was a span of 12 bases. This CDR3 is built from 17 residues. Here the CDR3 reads CASSEGDRGSYNSPLHF. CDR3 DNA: TGCGCCAGCAGTGAGGGGGATCGGGGATCCTATAATTCACCCCTCCACTTT.

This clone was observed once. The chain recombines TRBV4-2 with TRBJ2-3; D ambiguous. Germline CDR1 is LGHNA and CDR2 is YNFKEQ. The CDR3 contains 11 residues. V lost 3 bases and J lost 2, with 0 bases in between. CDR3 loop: CASSHTDTQYF. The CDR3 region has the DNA TGTGCCAGCAGCCACACAGATACGCAGTATTTT.

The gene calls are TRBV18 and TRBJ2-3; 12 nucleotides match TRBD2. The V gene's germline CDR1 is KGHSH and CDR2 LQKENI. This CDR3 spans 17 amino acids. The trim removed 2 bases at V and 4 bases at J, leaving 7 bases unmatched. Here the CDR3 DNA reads TGTGCCAGCTCACCAGCGAGGCTAGCGGGAGGGGCAGATACGCAGTATTTT. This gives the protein CASSPARLAGGADTQYF.

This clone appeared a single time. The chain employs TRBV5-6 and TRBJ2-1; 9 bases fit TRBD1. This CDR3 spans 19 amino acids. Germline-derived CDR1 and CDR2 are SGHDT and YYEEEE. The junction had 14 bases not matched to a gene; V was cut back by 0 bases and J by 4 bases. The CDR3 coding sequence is TGTGCCAGCAGCTTGGGGACAGGGGCTTTTCTGACCGAATACAATGAGCAGTTCTTC. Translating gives CASSLGTGAFLTEYNEQFF. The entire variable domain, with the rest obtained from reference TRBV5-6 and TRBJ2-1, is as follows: DAGVTQSPTHLIKTRGQQVTLRCSPKSGHDTVSWYQQALGQGPQFIFQYYEEEERQRGNFPDRFSGHQFPNYSSELNVNALLLGDSALYLCASSLGTGAFLTEYNEQFFGPGTRLTVL.

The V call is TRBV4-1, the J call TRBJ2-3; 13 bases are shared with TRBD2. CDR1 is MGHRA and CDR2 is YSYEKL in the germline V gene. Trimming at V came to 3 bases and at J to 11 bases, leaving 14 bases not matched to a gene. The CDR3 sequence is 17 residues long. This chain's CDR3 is CASSQLRTSGRGGRQYF. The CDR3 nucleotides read TGCGCCAGCAGCCAGCTCCGGACTAGCGGGAGAGGGGGGAGGCAGTATTTT.

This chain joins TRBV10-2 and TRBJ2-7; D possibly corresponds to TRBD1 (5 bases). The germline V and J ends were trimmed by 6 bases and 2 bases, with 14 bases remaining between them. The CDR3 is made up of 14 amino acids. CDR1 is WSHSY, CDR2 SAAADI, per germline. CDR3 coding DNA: TGCGCCAGCAGGGCGACAGTGGAAGCCTACGAGCAGTACTTC. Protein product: CASRATVEAYEQYF.

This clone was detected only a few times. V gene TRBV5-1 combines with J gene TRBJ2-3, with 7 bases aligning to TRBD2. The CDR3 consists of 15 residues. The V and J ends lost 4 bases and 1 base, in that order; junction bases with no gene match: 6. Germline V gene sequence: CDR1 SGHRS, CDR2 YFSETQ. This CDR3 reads CASSLGGARTDTQYF. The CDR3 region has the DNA TGCGCCAGCAGCCTGGGAGGGGCTCGCACAGATACGCAGTATTTT.